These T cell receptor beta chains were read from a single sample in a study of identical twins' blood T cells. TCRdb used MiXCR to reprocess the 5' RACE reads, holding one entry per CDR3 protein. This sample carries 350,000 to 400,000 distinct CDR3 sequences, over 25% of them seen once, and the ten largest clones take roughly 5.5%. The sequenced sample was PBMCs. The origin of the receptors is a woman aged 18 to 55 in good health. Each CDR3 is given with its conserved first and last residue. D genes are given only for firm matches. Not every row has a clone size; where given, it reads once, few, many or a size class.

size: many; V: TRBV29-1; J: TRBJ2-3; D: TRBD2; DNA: TGCAGCGTCAGCGGGGGGGAAACAGATACGCAGTATTTT; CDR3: CSVSGGETDTQYF
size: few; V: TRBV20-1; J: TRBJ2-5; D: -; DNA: TGCAGTGCTAGAGGCCCCGGAACCCAGTACTTC; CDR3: CSARGPGTQYF
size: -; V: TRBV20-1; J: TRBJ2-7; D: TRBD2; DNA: TGCAGTGCCGAGACTAGCGGGAGTTACGAGCAGTACTTC; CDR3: CSAETSGSYEQYF
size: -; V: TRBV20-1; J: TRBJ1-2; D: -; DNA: TGCAGTGTCCACAACTATGGCTACACCTTC; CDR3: CSVHNYGYTF
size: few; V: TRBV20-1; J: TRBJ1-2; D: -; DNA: TGCAGTGCTAGTACAGACTATGGCTACACCTTC; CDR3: CSASTDYGYTF
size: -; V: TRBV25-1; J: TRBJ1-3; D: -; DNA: TGTGCCAGCAGTGCCGGGACCTCTGGAAACACCATATATTTT; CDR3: CASSAGTSGNTIYF
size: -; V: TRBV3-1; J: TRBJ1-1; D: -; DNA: TGTGCCAGCAGCCACCCTCACACTGAAGCTTTCTTT; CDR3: CASSHPHTEAFF
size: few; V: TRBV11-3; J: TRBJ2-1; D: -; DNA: TGTGCCAGCAGCTTAGGTCCCTATCGGGTTATGACCTACAATGAGCAGTTCTTC; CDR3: CASSLGPYRVMTYNEQFF
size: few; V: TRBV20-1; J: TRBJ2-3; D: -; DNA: TGCAGTGCGAGTCGTCAGGGGAACACAGATACGCAGTATTTT; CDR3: CSASRQGNTDTQYF
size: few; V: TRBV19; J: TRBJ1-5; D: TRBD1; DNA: TGTGCCAGTAGTCCAGGACAGGGAGCGGGAATATATCATTTT; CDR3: CASSPGQGAGIYHF
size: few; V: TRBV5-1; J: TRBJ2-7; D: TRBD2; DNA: TGCGCCAGCAGATTGGCACTAGCGGGGACCTACGAGCAGTACTTC; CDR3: CASRLALAGTYEQYF
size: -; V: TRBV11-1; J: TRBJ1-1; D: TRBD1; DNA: TGTGCCAGCAGCACGGGACAGTACACTGAAGCTTTCTTT; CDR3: CASSTGQYTEAFF
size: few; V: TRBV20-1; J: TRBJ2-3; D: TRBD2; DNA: TGCAGTGCTAGGCTAGCGGGGGTCTGGGATACGCAGTATTTT; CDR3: CSARLAGVWDTQYF
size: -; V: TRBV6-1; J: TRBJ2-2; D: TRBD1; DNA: TGTGCCAGCAGAGCCGGGACAGGGAACACCGGGGAGCTGTTTTTT; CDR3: CASRAGTGNTGELFF
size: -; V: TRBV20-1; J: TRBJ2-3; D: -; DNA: TGCAGTGCAGGCACGGGGATGGATACGCAGTATTTT; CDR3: CSAGTGMDTQYF
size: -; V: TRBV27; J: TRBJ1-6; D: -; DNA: TGTGCCAGCAGTTCTTTGGGGAAGTGGCATTCACCCCTCCACTTT; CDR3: CASSSLGKWHSPLHF
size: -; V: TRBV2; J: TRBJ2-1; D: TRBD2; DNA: TGTGCCAGCAGTCGGGGACTAGCGGGCCGACGTTACAATGAGCAGTTCTTC; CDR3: CASSRGLAGRRYNEQFF
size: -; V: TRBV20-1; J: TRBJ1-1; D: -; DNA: TGCAGTGCCGGGGACCAACGGGGGACTGAAGCTTTCTTT; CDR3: CSAGDQRGTEAFF
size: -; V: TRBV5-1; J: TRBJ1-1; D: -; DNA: TGCGCCAGCAGCTTGTCAGGTCGGACAGTGAACACTGAAGCTTTCTTT; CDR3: CASSLSGRTVNTEAFF
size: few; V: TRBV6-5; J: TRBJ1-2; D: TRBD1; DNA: TGTGCCAGCAGTTACTCTGCGGGACAGGGGTATGGCTACACCTTC; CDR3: CASSYSAGQGYGYTF
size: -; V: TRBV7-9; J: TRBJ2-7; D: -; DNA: TGTGCCAGCGGCTTAGACCTTTGGGGAGGGACAATTTCCTACGAGCAGTACTTC; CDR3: CASGLDLWGGTISYEQYF
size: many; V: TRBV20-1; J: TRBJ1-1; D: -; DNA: TGCAGTGCTAGAGGGAGGACTGAAGCTTTCTTT; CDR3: CSARGRTEAFF
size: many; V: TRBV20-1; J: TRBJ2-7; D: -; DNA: TGCAGTGCTACCCTCGCAGCCTACGAGCAGTACTTC; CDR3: CSATLAAYEQYF
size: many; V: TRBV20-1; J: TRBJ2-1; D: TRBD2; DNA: TGCAGTGCTAGAGGCTTAGCGGGAGGGCCTTACAATGAGCAGTTCTTC; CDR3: CSARGLAGGPYNEQFF
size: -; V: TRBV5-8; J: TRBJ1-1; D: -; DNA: TGTGCCAGCAGCGCCCACGACGCGAACACTGAAGCTTTCTTT; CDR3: CASSAHDANTEAFF
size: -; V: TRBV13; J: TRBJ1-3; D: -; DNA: TGTGCCAGCAGCCCAAGCAGCTTAGGTACATTGTTGCGAAACACCATATATTTT; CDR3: CASSPSSLGTLLRNTIYF
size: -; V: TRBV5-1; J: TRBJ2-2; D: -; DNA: TGCGCCAGCAGCCTTGACCCAATTGCCGACGTCGGGGAGCTGTTTTTT; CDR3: CASSLDPIADVGELFF
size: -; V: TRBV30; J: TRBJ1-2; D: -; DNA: TGTGCCTGGATGTCGCAGGGGAACTATGGCTACACCTTC; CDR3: CAWMSQGNYGYTF
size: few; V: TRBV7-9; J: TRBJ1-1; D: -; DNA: TGTGCCAGCAGTCCTCCAGGGTTGGCTGAAGCTTTCTTT; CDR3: CASSPPGLAEAFF
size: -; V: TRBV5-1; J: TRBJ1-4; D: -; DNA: TGCGCCAGCAGCTTGTGGGACGGGACTAATGAAAAACTGTTTTTT; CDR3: CASSLWDGTNEKLFF
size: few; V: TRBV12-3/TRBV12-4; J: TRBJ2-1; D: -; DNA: TGTGCCAGCAACAGCCGGCCCTTGGGCAATGAGCAGTTCTTC; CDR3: CASNSRPLGNEQFF
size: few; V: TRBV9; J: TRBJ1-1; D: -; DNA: TGTGCCAGCAGCCTCATCCCCCGGGGCAGTTTGAACACTGAAGTTTTCTTT; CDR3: CASSLIPRGSLNTEVFF
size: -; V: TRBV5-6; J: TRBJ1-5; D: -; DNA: TGTGCCAGCAGCTCCGGGGGTTTCGTTCAGCCCCAGCATTTT; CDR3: CASSSGGFVQPQHF
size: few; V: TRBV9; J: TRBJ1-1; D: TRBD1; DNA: TGTGCCAGCAGCGGCCACAGGGGTCCTGAAGCTTTCTTT; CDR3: CASSGHRGPEAFF
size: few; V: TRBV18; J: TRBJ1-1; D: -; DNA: TGTGCCAGCTCACCTTATAAAAAGTCAGGAATGAACACTGAAGCTTTCTTT; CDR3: CASSPYKKSGMNTEAFF
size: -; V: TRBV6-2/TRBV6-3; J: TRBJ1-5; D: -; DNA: TGTGCCAGCAGTTACGTGGGCCTTAGGCAGCCCCAGCATTTT; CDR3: CASSYVGLRQPQHF
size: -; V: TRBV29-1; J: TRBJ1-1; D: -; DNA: TGCAGCGTTTTCGACGACCGAAGTGAAGCTTTCTTT; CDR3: CSVFDDRSEAFF
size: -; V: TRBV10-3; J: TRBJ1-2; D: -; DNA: TGTGCCATCAGTCTGGACGGGAATAGCTACACCTTC; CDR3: CAISLDGNSYTF
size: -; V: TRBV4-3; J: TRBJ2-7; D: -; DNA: TGCGCCAGCAGCCTCGCCTTTGCAGCCTCCTACGAGCAGTACTTC; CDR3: CASSLAFAASYEQYF
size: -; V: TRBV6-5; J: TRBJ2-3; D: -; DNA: TGTGCCAGCAGTTCTCGCCCCGGCGCAGATACGCAGTATTTT; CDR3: CASSSRPGADTQYF